This T cell receptor beta chain was captured by sequencing in a study of beta chain features in type 1 diabetes. Study results and limitations: A moderate, significant TCRB CDR3 shortening appeared in type 1 diabetes across four CD4+ subsets. VDJ junctions from type 1 diabetes patients carried fewer insertions and larger deletions. The naive, central memory and Treg TCRB repertoires of patients appeared to be more similar to one another than those of healthy donors.

This clone has ten or more counts. Its antigen is as yet unknown. At one boundary the junction diverges from the germline segment, which might be a read error. Sequencing targeted expressed TCRB transcripts, as all isolated RNA had been reverse transcribed. Measured with immunoSEQ multiplex PCR; TCRdb has only the in-frame clones, and not every one. Of about 370,000 clones listed, around 10% were seen once; the top ten hold 0.45% to 0.65%. The specimen was central memory CD4+ T cells from blood. This TCR was recovered from a man aged 25 to 40 with type 1 diabetes.

The CDR3 nucleotides read TGTGCCAGCAGCCTAGCAATGACTGGGGCCAACGTCCTGACTTTC. Translation: CASSLAMTGANVLTF. V and J are TRBV7-2 and TRBJ2-6; maybe TRBD2 (5 bases). This CDR3 has 15 residues. CDR1 is SGHTA, CDR2 FQGNSA, per germline. The full variable domain, its missing parts supplied by reference TRBV7-2 and TRBJ2-6, is GAGVSQSPSNKVTEKGKDVELRCDPISGHTALYWYRQSLGQGLEFLIYFQGNSAPDKSGLPSDRFSAERTGGSVSTLTIQRTQQEDSAVYLCASSLAMTGANVLTFGAGSRLTVL.